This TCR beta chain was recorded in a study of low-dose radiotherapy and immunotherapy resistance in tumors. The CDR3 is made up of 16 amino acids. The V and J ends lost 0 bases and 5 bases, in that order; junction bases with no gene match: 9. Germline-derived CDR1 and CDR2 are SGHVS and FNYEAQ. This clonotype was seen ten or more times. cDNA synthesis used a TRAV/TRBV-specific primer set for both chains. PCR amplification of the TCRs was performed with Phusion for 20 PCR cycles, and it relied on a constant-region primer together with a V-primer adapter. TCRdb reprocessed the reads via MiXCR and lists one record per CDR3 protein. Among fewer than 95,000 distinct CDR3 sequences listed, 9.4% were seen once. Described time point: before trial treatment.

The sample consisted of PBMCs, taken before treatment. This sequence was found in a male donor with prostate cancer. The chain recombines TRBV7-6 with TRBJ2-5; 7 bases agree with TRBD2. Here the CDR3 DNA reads TGTGCCAGCAGCTTAGCTTGGCCCAGCGGGGTGGAGACCCAGTACTTC. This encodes CASSLAWPSGVETQYF.